Listed below are T cell receptor beta chains from one sample, sequenced in a study of blood T cell repertoires in COVID-19. Repertoires were generated with immunoSEQ multiplex PCR, while TCRdb's copy carries only in-frame clones and drops some. The data hold under 350,000 clones, with nearly 90% observed a single time. Material for sequencing was PBMCs or T cells enriched from blood (not recorded which). The source of these receptors is an older woman who had recovered from COVID-19. CDR3s include the opening cysteine and the closing phenylalanine or tryptophan. A D gene is named only where the DNA matches it firmly. Rows may omit the clone size; those that give it use once, few, many or a size class.

CDR3aa: CSYQGALTNTGELFF; CDR3nt: TGCTCCTACCAAGGGGCGCTAACGAACACCGGGGAGCTGTTTTTT; d_gene: -; v_gene: TRBV29-1; len: 15; j_gene: TRBJ2-2; abundance: once
CDR3aa: CASSLPGLVDEQYF; CDR3nt: TGTGCCAGCAGCCTGCCGGGACTAGTCGACGAGCAGTACTTC; d_gene: TRBD2; v_gene: TRBV7-9; len: 14; j_gene: TRBJ2-7; abundance: -
CDR3aa: CASSFLGVNEKLFF; CDR3nt: TGTGCCAGCAGCTTTCTCGGTGTTAATGAAAAACTGTTTTTT; d_gene: -; v_gene: TRBV11-3; len: 14; j_gene: TRBJ1-4; abundance: -
CDR3aa: CATSDNEPRDSNQPQHF; CDR3nt: TGTGCCACCAGTGACAACGAACCACGGGATAGCAATCAGCCCCAGCATTTT; d_gene: -; v_gene: TRBV24-1; len: 17; j_gene: TRBJ1-5; abundance: -
CDR3aa: CASSTSGTGGSPLHF; CDR3nt: TGCGCCAGCAGCACATCCGGGACAGGGGGTTCACCCCTCCACTTT; d_gene: TRBD1; v_gene: TRBV5-1; len: 15; j_gene: TRBJ1-6; abundance: once
CDR3aa: CASSPGLYEQYF; CDR3nt: TGCGCCAGCAGCCCGGGACTCTACGAGCAGTACTTC; d_gene: -; v_gene: TRBV5-1; len: 12; j_gene: TRBJ2-7; abundance: -
CDR3aa: CASSSPTGTGGELFF; CDR3nt: TGTGCCAGCAGCTCTCCGACAGGGACGGGCGGGGAGCTGTTTTTT; d_gene: TRBD1; v_gene: TRBV7-2; len: 15; j_gene: TRBJ2-2; abundance: few
CDR3aa: CASSEGAGIEPQHF; CDR3nt: TGTGCCAGCAGTGAAGGGGCAGGGATTGAGCCCCAGCATTTT; d_gene: -; v_gene: TRBV6-1; len: 14; j_gene: TRBJ1-5; abundance: once
CDR3aa: CASSAGAAGGITDTQYF; CDR3nt: TGTGCCAGCAGCGCGGGGGCAGCGGGAGGGATCACAGATACGCAGTATTTT; d_gene: TRBD2; v_gene: TRBV9; len: 17; j_gene: TRBJ2-3; abundance: once
CDR3aa: CATFKGVAVEKLFF; CDR3nt: TGCGCCACCTTTAAGGGGGTAGCTGTAGAAAAACTGTTTTTT; d_gene: -; v_gene: TRBV5-1; len: 14; j_gene: TRBJ1-4; abundance: -
CDR3aa: CASSQQGAGTEAFF; CDR3nt: TGTGCCAGCAGCCAACAGGGGGCCGGGACTGAAGCTTTCTTT; d_gene: TRBD1; v_gene: TRBV3-1/TRBV3-2; len: 14; j_gene: TRBJ1-1; abundance: once
CDR3aa: CASSLTGGETDTQYF; CDR3nt: TGTGCCAGCAGCTTAACAGGGGGCGAGACAGATACGCAGTATTTT; d_gene: TRBD1; v_gene: TRBV11-3; len: 15; j_gene: TRBJ2-3; abundance: -
CDR3aa: CASSLSQNQPQHF; CDR3nt: TGTGCCAGCAGCTTGTCTCAGAATCAGCCCCAGCATTTT; d_gene: -; v_gene: TRBV5-4; len: 13; j_gene: TRBJ1-5; abundance: -
CDR3aa: CASSPPFPGGQSLTFGYTF; CDR3nt: TGTGCCAGCAGTCCCCCTTTCCCAGGAGGACAGTCCTTAACTTTTGGCTACACCTTC; d_gene: -; v_gene: TRBV28; len: 19; j_gene: TRBJ1-2; abundance: -
CDR3aa: CASSIPGTGLDEQYF; CDR3nt: TGTGCCAGCAGCATACCCGGGACAGGGTTAGACGAGCAGTACTTC; d_gene: TRBD1; v_gene: TRBV3-1/TRBV3-2; len: 15; j_gene: TRBJ2-7; abundance: -
CDR3aa: CASSQGGSLYEQYF; CDR3nt: TGTGCCAGCAGCCAAGGTGGTAGTCTGTACGAGCAGTACTTC; d_gene: -; v_gene: TRBV3-1/TRBV3-2; len: 14; j_gene: TRBJ2-7; abundance: -
CDR3aa: CASSIGTGDQPQHF; CDR3nt: TGTGCCAGTAGTATAGGGACAGGGGATCAGCCCCAGCATTTT; d_gene: TRBD1; v_gene: TRBV19; len: 14; j_gene: TRBJ1-5; abundance: -
CDR3aa: CASSVLGGGYYGYTF; CDR3nt: TGTGCCAGCAGCGTCCTAGGGGGAGGGTACTATGGCTACACCTTC; d_gene: -; v_gene: TRBV9; len: 15; j_gene: TRBJ1-2; abundance: -
CDR3aa: CASKQGNYGYTF; CDR3nt: TGTGCCAGCAAACAGGGGAACTATGGCTACACCTTC; d_gene: TRBD1; v_gene: TRBV2; len: 12; j_gene: TRBJ1-2; abundance: -
CDR3aa: CASSAWTGASNQPQHF; CDR3nt: TGTGCCAGCAGTGCTTGGACAGGGGCCAGTAATCAGCCCCAGCATTTT; d_gene: TRBD1; v_gene: TRBV6-1; len: 16; j_gene: TRBJ1-5; abundance: -
CDR3aa: CASSLLGLGQGAKDYGYTF; CDR3nt: TGTGCCAGCAGCCTACTAGGTTTGGGGCAGGGGGCTAAGGACTATGGCTACACCTTC; d_gene: TRBD1; v_gene: TRBV13; len: 19; j_gene: TRBJ1-2; abundance: -
CDR3aa: CASSPFSGSTDTQYF; CDR3nt: TGCGCCAGCAGTCCCTTTAGCGGGAGCACAGATACGCAGTATTTT; d_gene: TRBD2; v_gene: TRBV4-1; len: 15; j_gene: TRBJ2-3; abundance: few
CDR3aa: CASSPGSLGLRNSPLHF; CDR3nt: TGTGCTAGCAGTCCTGGAAGTTTGGGGCTGCGGAATTCACCCCTCCACTTT; d_gene: -; v_gene: TRBV27; len: 17; j_gene: TRBJ1-6; abundance: once
CDR3aa: CASRPRDRLKETQYF; CDR3nt: TGTGCCAGCAGACCCCGGGACAGACTGAAAGAGACCCAGTACTTC; d_gene: TRBD1; v_gene: TRBV7-3; len: 15; j_gene: TRBJ2-5; abundance: -
CDR3aa: CASPRGSGRGAQYF; CDR3nt: TGTGCCAGCCCCCGGGGGAGCGGCCGGGGGGCCCAGTACTTC; d_gene: TRBD2; v_gene: TRBV5-8; len: 14; j_gene: TRBJ2-5; abundance: -
CDR3aa: CASGAKEYGYTF; CDR3nt: TGTGCCAGCGGGGCAAAGGAATATGGCTACACCTTC; d_gene: -; v_gene: TRBV11-2; len: 12; j_gene: TRBJ1-2; abundance: -
CDR3aa: CASSSTGLNTEAFF; CDR3nt: TGTGCCAGCAGTTCGACAGGCCTGAACACTGAAGCTTTCTTT; d_gene: -; v_gene: TRBV6-4; len: 14; j_gene: TRBJ1-1; abundance: -
CDR3aa: CASSQGGTGVGETQYF; CDR3nt: TGTGCCAGCAGCCAAGGAGGGACAGGGGTCGGAGAGACCCAGTACTTC; d_gene: TRBD1; v_gene: TRBV3-1/TRBV3-2; len: 16; j_gene: TRBJ2-5; abundance: -
CDR3aa: CASSSEYYGYTF; CDR3nt: TGTGCCAGCAGTTCAGAATACTATGGCTACACCTTC; d_gene: -; v_gene: TRBV2; len: 12; j_gene: TRBJ1-2; abundance: -
CDR3aa: CASSLAAGSPAAFF; CDR3nt: TGTGCCAGCAGCTTAGCCGCGGGATCCCCGGCTGCGTTTTTT; d_gene: -; v_gene: TRBV7-9; len: 14; j_gene: TRBJ2-2; abundance: few
CDR3aa: CASSYSSLAGGQPQHF; CDR3nt: TGTGCCAGCAGTTACTCGAGTCTCGCGGGGGGGCAGCCCCAGCATTTT; d_gene: -; v_gene: TRBV6-5; len: 16; j_gene: TRBJ1-5; abundance: -
CDR3aa: CASSSDSSGANVLTF; CDR3nt: TGTGCCAGCAGTTCGGACAGCTCTGGGGCCAACGTCCTGACTTTC; d_gene: -; v_gene: TRBV28; len: 15; j_gene: TRBJ2-6; abundance: -
CDR3aa: CASSVAGHEQFF; CDR3nt: TGTGCCAGCAGTGTAGCAGGGCACGAGCAGTTCTTC; d_gene: -; v_gene: TRBV27; len: 12; j_gene: TRBJ2-1; abundance: -
CDR3aa: CASSPIDRPSLFF; CDR3nt: TGTGCCAGCAGCCCCATTGACAGGCCGAGTTTGTTTTTT; d_gene: -; v_gene: TRBV2; len: 13; j_gene: TRBJ1-4; abundance: once
CDR3aa: CASTSGGQDTQYF; CDR3nt: TGTGCCAGCACTAGCGGGGGGCAAGATACGCAGTATTTT; d_gene: TRBD2; v_gene: TRBV7-3; len: 13; j_gene: TRBJ2-3; abundance: -
CDR3aa: CASSYTGGTYEQYF; CDR3nt: TGTGCCAGCAGTTATACCGGGGGGACCTACGAGCAGTACTTC; d_gene: TRBD2; v_gene: TRBV6-5; len: 14; j_gene: TRBJ2-7; abundance: once
CDR3aa: CASSTSGGRNTGELFF; CDR3nt: TGTGCCAGTAGTACCTCAGGGGGCCGTAACACCGGGGAGCTGTTTTTT; d_gene: TRBD1; v_gene: TRBV19; len: 16; j_gene: TRBJ2-2; abundance: -
CDR3aa: CASRLQGGAYEQYF; CDR3nt: TGTGCCAGCCGCCTGCAGGGAGGCGCCTACGAGCAGTACTTC; d_gene: -; v_gene: TRBV6-5; len: 14; j_gene: TRBJ2-7; abundance: -
CDR3aa: CASSSSGQPQHF; CDR3nt: TGTGCCAGCAGTTCGTCGGGTCAGCCCCAGCATTTT; d_gene: -; v_gene: TRBV28; len: 12; j_gene: TRBJ1-5; abundance: -
CDR3aa: CASSRGQVPIWTF; CDR3nt: TGTGCCAGCAGCCGCGGACAGGTCCCGATCTGGACCTTC; d_gene: TRBD1; v_gene: TRBV5-6; len: 13; j_gene: TRBJ1-2; abundance: -
CDR3aa: CAIKWEGPYNEQFF; CDR3nt: TGTGCCATCAAGTGGGAGGGTCCTTACAATGAGCAGTTCTTC; d_gene: TRBD2; v_gene: TRBV10-3; len: 14; j_gene: TRBJ2-1; abundance: -
CDR3aa: CASSLGGTSGRGILDEQFF; CDR3nt: TGTGCCAGCAGCTTAGGTGGGACTAGCGGGAGGGGTATTCTTGATGAGCAGTTCTTC; d_gene: TRBD2; v_gene: TRBV11-2; len: 19; j_gene: TRBJ2-1; abundance: -
CDR3aa: CASSSTRDRGLWYTEAFF; CDR3nt: TGTGCCAGCAGCTCCACCCGGGACAGGGGGCTTTGGTACACTGAAGCTTTCTTT; d_gene: TRBD1; v_gene: TRBV28; len: 18; j_gene: TRBJ1-1; abundance: -
CDR3aa: CASSSSGRPWAGELFF; CDR3nt: TGTGCCAGCAGTTCAAGCGGGAGGCCGTGGGCCGGGGAGCTGTTTTTT; d_gene: TRBD2; v_gene: TRBV28; len: 16; j_gene: TRBJ2-2; abundance: -
CDR3aa: CASTKGQGAFSPLHF; CDR3nt: TGTGCCAGTACCAAGGGACAGGGGGCATTTTCACCCCTCCACTTT; d_gene: TRBD1; v_gene: TRBV19; len: 15; j_gene: TRBJ1-6; abundance: -
CDR3aa: CASSTGTQGRYGYTF; CDR3nt: TGCGCCAGCAGCACGGGGACTCAGGGCCGGTATGGCTACACCTTC; d_gene: -; v_gene: TRBV5-1; len: 15; j_gene: TRBJ1-2; abundance: -
CDR3aa: CASSPRGSAETQYF; CDR3nt: TGTGCCAGCAGCCCTCGCGGTAGCGCAGAGACCCAGTACTTC; d_gene: -; v_gene: TRBV7-3; len: 14; j_gene: TRBJ2-5; abundance: -
CDR3aa: CATRRGVQETQYF; CDR3nt: TGTGCCACCAGGCGGGGGGTACAAGAGACCCAGTACTTC; d_gene: TRBD2; v_gene: TRBV2; len: 13; j_gene: TRBJ2-5; abundance: -
CDR3aa: CASSSDQGEKLFF; CDR3nt: TGCGCCAGCAGCTCGGACCAGGGGGAAAAACTGTTTTTT; d_gene: -; v_gene: TRBV5-1; len: 13; j_gene: TRBJ1-4; abundance: -
CDR3aa: CASSDRGHEQYF; CDR3nt: TGTGCCAGCAGCGACAGGGGACACGAGCAGTACTTC; d_gene: TRBD1; v_gene: TRBV11-3; len: 12; j_gene: TRBJ2-7; abundance: few